Listed below are T cell receptor beta chains from one sample, sequenced in a study of blood T cell repertoires in COVID-19. Profiling relied on immunoSEQ multiplex PCR, and the TCRdb table lists in-frame clones only, not all of them. The sample carries around 170,000 clones, 86% recorded once. The material sequenced was peripheral blood. The source of these receptors is a woman aged 70-85 years with acute or convalescent COVID-19. The conserved cysteine and the conserved F or W are not part of the CDR3 here. Rows may omit the clone size; those that give it use once, few, many or a size class.

v_gene: TRBV7-2
abundance: -
j_gene: TRBJ1-2
CDR3aa: ASSLTRAGGSSGYT

v_gene: TRBV25-1
abundance: -
j_gene: TRBJ1-1
CDR3aa: ASSDHGHPNTEAF

v_gene: TRBV3-1/TRBV3-2
abundance: once
j_gene: TRBJ2-2
CDR3aa: ASSLESNTGELF

v_gene: TRBV28
abundance: -
j_gene: TRBJ1-3
CDR3aa: ASRRRGVVAGNTIY

v_gene: TRBV7-9
abundance: -
j_gene: TRBJ1-2
CDR3aa: ASSLLGGNYGYT

v_gene: TRBV6-1
abundance: -
j_gene: TRBJ2-1
CDR3aa: ASSDLGGGLPDNEQF

v_gene: TRBV5-4
abundance: -
j_gene: TRBJ2-7
CDR3aa: ASSWGIGTGGYEQY

v_gene: TRBV11-1
abundance: -
j_gene: TRBJ2-6
CDR3aa: ASSLARVSGANVLT

v_gene: TRBV9
abundance: -
j_gene: TRBJ1-2
CDR3aa: ASSITDYGYT

v_gene: TRBV5-5
abundance: once
j_gene: TRBJ1-5
CDR3aa: ASSRGQGEGNYQPQH

v_gene: TRBV10-3
abundance: -
j_gene: TRBJ2-3
CDR3aa: ATNYRGQSTDTQY

v_gene: TRBV24-1
abundance: -
j_gene: TRBJ2-7
CDR3aa: ATSESGENEQY

v_gene: TRBV27
abundance: -
j_gene: TRBJ1-6
CDR3aa: ASTPTGEGYSPLH

v_gene: TRBV11-2
abundance: -
j_gene: TRBJ1-1
CDR3aa: ASSSTDDRVAEAF

v_gene: TRBV19
abundance: -
j_gene: TRBJ1-6
CDR3aa: ASLAGSSYNSPLH

v_gene: TRBV9
abundance: -
j_gene: TRBJ2-7
CDR3aa: ASSVDPSGLAGVEQY

v_gene: TRBV19
abundance: -
j_gene: TRBJ1-5
CDR3aa: ASRMGGGRYSNQPQH

v_gene: TRBV12-3/TRBV12-4
abundance: -
j_gene: TRBJ2-7
CDR3aa: ASSAGTAYEQY

v_gene: TRBV30
abundance: -
j_gene: TRBJ2-1
CDR3aa: AWSVSRVAYNEQF

v_gene: TRBV30
abundance: -
j_gene: TRBJ1-2
CDR3aa: AWRQGSYGYT

v_gene: TRBV7-9
abundance: -
j_gene: TRBJ2-5
CDR3aa: ASSLMGAQETQY

v_gene: TRBV29-1
abundance: -
j_gene: TRBJ1-3
CDR3aa: STTGVGNTIY

v_gene: TRBV2
abundance: -
j_gene: TRBJ1-3
CDR3aa: ASSGGHSSESPGNTIY

v_gene: TRBV5-1
abundance: few
j_gene: TRBJ1-1
CDR3aa: ASSPGHQNTEAF

v_gene: TRBV10-3
abundance: -
j_gene: TRBJ1-1
CDR3aa: AISESQGTGEAF

v_gene: TRBV27
abundance: -
j_gene: TRBJ1-2
CDR3aa: ASSSTGALIGYT

v_gene: TRBV27
abundance: -
j_gene: TRBJ2-3
CDR3aa: ASSLSRWADTQY

v_gene: TRBV6-5
abundance: -
j_gene: TRBJ2-5
CDR3aa: ASRLRQGETQY

v_gene: TRBV27
abundance: few
j_gene: TRBJ2-2
CDR3aa: ASSPRQGDTGELF

v_gene: TRBV21-1
abundance: few
j_gene: TRBJ2-7
CDR3aa: ASSIVSGSNRSSYEQY

v_gene: TRBV6-5
abundance: -
j_gene: TRBJ2-3
CDR3aa: ASSYRSGRGTDTQY

v_gene: TRBV7-8
abundance: once
j_gene: TRBJ2-7
CDR3aa: ASSPRLAGSYEQY

v_gene: TRBV28
abundance: -
j_gene: TRBJ2-3
CDR3aa: ASSSFSLTSGYTDTQY

v_gene: TRBV29-1
abundance: -
j_gene: TRBJ1-2
CDR3aa: SVGVTGGIDGYT

v_gene: TRBV6-2/TRBV6-3
abundance: -
j_gene: TRBJ1-5
CDR3aa: ASSLGRALNQPQH

v_gene: TRBV18
abundance: -
j_gene: TRBJ2-7
CDR3aa: ASSPAGPPSYEQY

v_gene: TRBV4-1
abundance: -
j_gene: TRBJ2-7
CDR3aa: ASSQGGTARGPYEQY

v_gene: TRBV7-9
abundance: -
j_gene: TRBJ1-1
CDR3aa: ASSSKLAGGADTEAF

v_gene: TRBV14
abundance: -
j_gene: TRBJ2-7
CDR3aa: ASSHKQGSEQY

v_gene: TRBV28
abundance: -
j_gene: TRBJ2-3
CDR3aa: ASSQTDRGPDTQY

v_gene: TRBV5-6
abundance: -
j_gene: TRBJ2-7
CDR3aa: ASSQRQGHYEQY

v_gene: TRBV11-2
abundance: -
j_gene: TRBJ2-3
CDR3aa: ASSLGVQVRSTDTQY

v_gene: TRBV2
abundance: -
j_gene: TRBJ2-5
CDR3aa: ASSRQETQY

v_gene: TRBV7-9
abundance: -
j_gene: TRBJ2-7
CDR3aa: ASSLSDSAYEQY

v_gene: TRBV7-8
abundance: -
j_gene: TRBJ2-7
CDR3aa: ASRPNRGGFYEQY

v_gene: TRBV5-1
abundance: -
j_gene: TRBJ2-2
CDR3aa: ASNPRTDGTGELF

v_gene: TRBV28
abundance: -
j_gene: TRBJ2-7
CDR3aa: ASSYGRSPYEQY

v_gene: TRBV28
abundance: -
j_gene: TRBJ2-2
CDR3aa: ANSLSRPRATGELF